Each of the 16 T cell receptor beta chains below was sequenced from the same sample in a study of glioma-infiltrating T cells listed by TCRdb under 2016. The sequencer was an Illumina MiSeq. The iRepertoire nested amplicon-rescue multiplex PCR (arm-PCR) platform was used to amplify TCR alpha and beta CDR3 regions from RNA. TCRdb's own reprocessing of the public reads used fastp at Q25 and MiXCR and kept productive beta chains. Rows matching on CDR3 protein sequence are summarized as one entry with the most common DNA and genes. The sample table shows under 130,000 distinct CDR3 sequences, and less than 30% are seen once. The top ten clonotypes cover about 40% of the sample. The sequenced sample consisted of glioma tissue, nonneoplastic brain tissue, or PBMCs (not recorded which). These receptors all stem from a human donor with low-grade glioma or glioblastoma, undergoing nonglioma brain surgery, or in good health (not recorded which).

This clonotype was seen many times. J is TRBJ2-5 and V is TRBV7-2, with D unresolved. CDR1 and CDR2 from the germline V gene are SGHTA and FQGNSA. The CDR3 has 13 amino acids. V lost 0 bases and J 5 bases, leaving 7 bases between the germline ends. The CDR3 reads CASSLAEGETQYF. Here the CDR3 DNA reads TGTGCCAGCAGCTTAGCGGAAGGGGAGACCCAGTACTTC.

This clonotype was seen at least ten times. The chain couples TRBV20-1 to TRBJ2-4; 9 bases are a match to TRBD1. CDR1 is DFQATT, CDR2 SNEGSKA, per germline (reference sequence). This CDR3 is built from 15 residues. Unmatched junction bases numbered 8, after V lost 0 bases and J lost 8 bases. The DNA for the CDR3 is TGCAGTGCTAGAGATCAGGGACAGGGTACAGACATTCAGTACTTC. It is translated as CSARDQGQGTDIQYF.

The chain recombines TRBV5-4 with TRBJ1-1; D remains ambiguous. The V end was cut by 2 bases, the J end by 8 bases, with 10 bases between. Germline V gene sequence: CDR1 SGHNT, CDR2 YYREEE (reference sequence). The CDR3 contains 12 residues. This CDR3 reads CASSLEFREAFF. The CDR3 DNA reads as TGTGCCAGCAGCTTAGAATTCCGGGAAGCTTTCTTT.

In the case of this clonotype: A much larger clone is a single base away; this may be a read error. The chain uses TRBV28 and TRBJ1-2, with 10 bases that match TRBD1. V lost 7 bases to trimming and J lost 4 bases; unmatched junction nucleotides: 6. Germline V lookup: CDR1 MDHEN, CDR2 SYDVKM. The CDR3 runs to 14 residues. CDR3 in DNA: TGTGCCAGCATAGCAGGACAGGGGGTCTATGGCTACACCTTC. The encoded protein is CASIAGQGVYGYTF.

This clonotype was picked up many times. The CDR3 spells CASSNYRDEAFF. CDR3 sequence (DNA): TGTGCCAGCAGTAACTACAGAGATGAAGCTTTCTTT. The chain links TRBV28 to TRBJ1-1; D unclear. Deletions cut 5 bases from V and 7 bases from J, with 11 bases between. Germline V gene data show CDR1 as MDHEN and CDR2 as SYDVKM. The CDR3 runs to 12 residues.

This clonotype was seen many times. This chain links TRBV7-2 with TRBJ1-2; D is perhaps TRBD1 (5 bases). The ends were cut back, 3 bases at V and 6 bases at J, with 11 bases in the middle. The CDR3 totals 13 residues. The germline V gene encodes CDR1 SGHTA and CDR2 FQGNSA. The CDR3 sequence is CASSFGREDGYTF. DNA of the CDR3: TGTGCCAGCAGCTTTGGCAGGGAAGATGGCTACACCTTC.

The V and J genes are TRBV5-1 and TRBJ1-4; D gene uncertain. CDR3 length: 16 residues. V was pared by 0 bases and J by 3 bases, with 12 bases between. The V gene's germline CDR1 is SGHRS and CDR2 YFSETQ. Written as DNA, the CDR3 is TGCGCCAGCAGCTTGGGGGCACACTCACCTAATGAAAAACTGTTTTTT. It is translated as CASSLGAHSPNEKLFF.

This clonotype has at least ten counts. This chain joins TRBV6-1 and TRBJ2-6; weak D call: TRBD2 (6 bases). V was clipped by 6 bases and J by 0 bases, with 12 bases between them. The CDR3 has 16 residues. CDR1 is MNHNS and CDR2 is SASEGT in the germline V gene. CDR3 in DNA: TGTGCCAGCAGAACTCGGGACTCCTCTGGGGCCAACGTCCTGACTTTC. Its translation is CASRTRDSSGANVLTF.

This clonotype was picked up many times. The chain employs TRBV12-3 or TRBV12-4 and TRBJ2-3, with D unclear. Trimming cost V 2 bases and J 2 bases, with 8 bases left between them. The CDR3 runs to 14 residues. The CDR3 here is CASSLSRNTDTQYF. The CDR3 DNA reads as TGTGCCAGCAGTTTATCCCGCAACACAGATACGCAGTATTTT.

This clonotype was observed many times. V is TRBV6-2 or TRBV6-3 and J is TRBJ2-7; D is unclear. V shed 5 bases and J shed 2 bases, with 4 bases lying between them. CDR3 length: 11 residues. The V gene's germline CDR1 is MNHEY and CDR2 SVGEGT. In DNA, the CDR3 is TGTGCCAGCAGTCCAACCTACGAGCAGTACTTC. Its translation: CASSPTYEQYF.

Comments on this clonotype: It is unclear where the CDR3 begins or ends on the DNA, so no DNA is shown, and the CDR3 is as TCRdb lists it. The V call is TRBV6-6, the J call TRBJ1-2; TRBD1, the D gene given by the table, was not confirmed from the DNA. The V gene's germline CDR1 is MNHNY and CDR2 SVGAGI (reference sequence). The CDR3 length equals 15 residues, ends included. CDR3 protein: CASSSSTTRAGAYTF.

This clonotype occurred many times. The chain recombines TRBV20-1 with TRBJ2-3; D is unresolved. Trimming shortened V by 6 bases and J by 5 bases, and 18 bases separated the two germline ends. Germline CDR1 reads DFQATT; CDR2 reads SNEGSKA (reference sequence). CDR3 length: 14 amino acids. The CDR3 sequence: CSAPSTLTEDTQYF. CDR3 bases: TGCAGTGCCCCGTCTACCCTGACGGAAGATACGCAGTATTTT.

The V and J genes are TRBV19 and TRBJ2-3; 11 nucleotides line up with TRBD2. The V gene end was trimmed by 6 bases and the J gene end by 0 bases; junction bases not matched to a gene: 5. Germline CDR1 reads LNHDA; CDR2 reads SQIVND (reference sequence). The CDR3 contains 16 residues. CDR3 DNA sequence: TGTGCCAGTAGCCCTCTAGCGGGGGGTAGCACAGATACGCAGTATTTT. This gives the protein CASSPLAGGSTDTQYF.

This clonotype was seen ten or more times. The chain carries TRBV6-1 and TRBJ1-6; D unresolved. The CDR3 is made up of 13 amino acids. V was pared by 6 bases and J by 10 bases, with 13 bases between. CDR1 is MNHNS, CDR2 SASEGT, per germline. CDR3 DNA sequence: TGTGCCAGCAGCCCAAGGACCCGGTCACCCCTCCACTTT. This codes for CASSPRTRSPLHF.

This clonotype was seen more than once but under ten times. V and J are TRBV10-2 and TRBJ1-1; D unclear. In germline, CDR1 is WSHSY, CDR2 SAAADI. The V gene lost 6 bases and the J gene lost 6 bases, with 8 bases spanning the gap. The CDR3 is 11 amino acids. The CDR3 sequence: CASRKEAEAFF. Here the CDR3 DNA reads TGCGCCAGCAGGAAGGAAGCTGAAGCTTTCTTT.

This clonotype was seen more than once but under ten times. The rearrangement joins TRBV7-3 to TRBJ2-1, with D maybe TRBD2 (7 bases). Trimming took 7 bases from V and 2 from J, leaving 12 bases between them. This CDR3 contains 14 residues. Germline V gives CDR1 SGHTA, CDR2 FQGTGA. The CDR3 DNA sequence: TGTGCCAGCACCCCGGGGGGCGCCTACAATGAGCAGTTCTTC. Translating gives CASTPGGAYNEQFF.